The present T cell receptor (beta chain) was sequenced within a study of control samples from healthy donors and cancer patients (dated by TCRdb to 2018 to 2020). V gives up 9 bases and J gives up 8 bases, and the segment between their germline ends measures 20 bases. The CDR3 goes from the cysteine to the phenylalanine over 14 residues. CDR3 DNA only is kept here, 42 bases in frame from base 1. CDR1 SNHLY and CDR2 FYNNEI are derived from the germline V gene. About this clone: Its recognized antigen is unknown. No clone much larger than this one lies a single base away; base qualities are absent.

Library construction relied on the immunoSEQ multiplex PCR assay. The table was pulled from immuneACCESS by TCRdb, which kept in-frame rearrangements only. Such tables lose some clones; where checked, under half of the loss comes from unresolved V genes, and the rest has no known cause. The sample table records under 70,000 clones; less than 95% of these occur just once. The ten largest clones add up to 0.95% to 1.5% of the sample. The chain is made from TRBV2 and TRBJ2-4, and perhaps TRBD2 as D gene, on 6 matching bases. The sequencing input was PBMCs. This receptor was obtained from a woman between 50 and 59 years old with colorectal cancer. The CDR3 protein sequence reads: CASRAGAWEDIQYF. The nucleotides read TGTGCCAGTCGTGCCGGGGCCTGGGAGGACATTCAGTACTTC.